The 9 T cell receptor beta chains in this list originate from one sample, sequenced in a study of blood T cell repertoires in COVID-19. Clones were read by immunoSEQ multiplex PCR, and TCRdb kept only the in-frame ones, dropping some. This table holds 150,000 to 200,000 clones, 75% to 85% found once. Sequencing input: peripheral blood. The receptors here all came from a woman in her thirties or forties with COVID-19, enrolled during active disease.

V is TRBV30 and J is TRBJ1-6; no clear D gene. The CDR3 has 13 residues. V dropped 2 bases and J dropped 7 bases, with 9 bases sitting between them. The germline CDR1 and CDR2 sequences are GTSNPN and SVGIG (reference sequence). CDR3 sequence reads: CAWSIDWNSPLHF. The CDR3 DNA reads TGTGCCTGGAGTATAGATTGGAATTCACCCCTCCACTTT.

The CDR3 DNA follows: TGTGCCATGCGGCGGGAGGGCTACAATGAGCAGTTCTTC. Its translation: CAMRREGYNEQFF. The V gene is TRBV10-3, the J gene TRBJ2-1; 9 nucleotides match TRBD2. The trim removed 9 bases at V and 3 bases at J, leaving 3 bases unmatched. Germline V CDR1 and CDR2: ENHRY, SYGVKD. The CDR3 has 13 residues.

This clone was counted a single time. The J gene is TRBJ1-2, the V gene TRBV27, with 9 bases that match TRBD1. V was pared by 2 bases and J by 11 bases, with 12 bases of the junction left unmatched. The germline V gene has CDR1 MNHEY and CDR2 SMNVEV (reference sequence). This CDR3 has 15 amino acids. CDR3 sequence: CASSLSLGTGSRYTF. DNA for the CDR3: TGTGCCAGCAGTTTAAGTCTTGGGACAGGGTCTCGGTACACCTTC.

The V gene is TRBV18, the J gene TRBJ1-2, with D maybe TRBD1 (6 bases). The germline V and J ends were trimmed by 2 bases and 6 bases, with 13 bases remaining between them. Germline V CDR1 and CDR2: KGHSH, LQKENI. CDR3 length equals 14 residues. In DNA, the CDR3 is TGTGCCAGCTCACCAACTACAGGGATCCATGGCTACACCTTC. Its translation: CASSPTTGIHGYTF.

The chain uses TRBV19 and TRBJ2-4; weak D call: TRBD2 (6 bases). The germline V and J ends were trimmed by 5 bases and 7 bases, with 21 bases remaining between them. The CDR3 runs 16 residues. CDR1 and CDR2 (germline): LNHDA, SQIVND (reference sequence). DNA of the CDR3: TGTGCCAGTAGTCCCCCGACTAGTCTTGGGGGGAACATTCAGTACTTC. Translating gives CASSPPTSLGGNIQYF.

This clone has a single count. This chain connects TRBV28 to TRBJ2-7; 12 nucleotides agree with TRBD1. The J segment lost 4 bases and the V segment lost 4 bases, leaving 8 bases of the junction unmatched. Germline V gene data show CDR1 as MDHEN and CDR2 as SYDVKM. This CDR3 is 16 amino acids long. CDR3 sequence reads: CASSSGEGQGAYEQYF. The DNA for the CDR3 is TGTGCCAGCAGTTCCGGGGAGGGACAGGGGGCTTACGAGCAGTACTTC.

The chain carries TRBV9 and TRBJ2-1, with no clear D. The ends were cut back, 4 bases at V and 4 bases at J, with 3 bases in the middle. The CDR3 runs 11 residues. Germline CDR1 is SGDLS and CDR2 is YYNGEE. Here the CDR3 reads CASSLYNEQFF. The DNA of the CDR3 is TGTGCCAGCAGCCTGTACAATGAGCAGTTCTTC. Based on the CDR3 plus reference TRBV9 and TRBJ2-1, the full variable domain is DSGVTQTPKHLITATGQRVTLRCSPRSGDLSVYWYQQSLDQGLQFLIQYYNGEERAKGNILERFSAQQFPDLHSELNLSSLELGDSALYFCASSLYNEQFFGPGTRLTVL.

CDR3 sequence (DNA): TGTGCCAGCTCACCAAGACAGGTCAACCAAGAGACCCAGTACTTC. Protein product: CASSPRQVNQETQYF. The J gene is TRBJ2-5, the V gene TRBV18; D is possibly TRBD1 (6 bases). The CDR3 has 15 amino acids. Trimming removed 2 bases at V and 0 bases at J, with 10 bases between. Germline V gene sequence: CDR1 KGHSH, CDR2 LQKENI.

CDR3 protein: CAWSVPDPETQYF. The CDR3 bases are TGTGCCTGGAGTGTACCAGATCCGGAGACCCAGTACTTC. The rearrangement uses TRBV30 and TRBJ2-5; D gene ambiguous. V shed 0 bases and J shed 5 bases, with 10 bases lying between them. There are 13 residues in the CDR3. Germline V gene data show CDR1 as GTSNPN and CDR2 as SVGIG (reference sequence).